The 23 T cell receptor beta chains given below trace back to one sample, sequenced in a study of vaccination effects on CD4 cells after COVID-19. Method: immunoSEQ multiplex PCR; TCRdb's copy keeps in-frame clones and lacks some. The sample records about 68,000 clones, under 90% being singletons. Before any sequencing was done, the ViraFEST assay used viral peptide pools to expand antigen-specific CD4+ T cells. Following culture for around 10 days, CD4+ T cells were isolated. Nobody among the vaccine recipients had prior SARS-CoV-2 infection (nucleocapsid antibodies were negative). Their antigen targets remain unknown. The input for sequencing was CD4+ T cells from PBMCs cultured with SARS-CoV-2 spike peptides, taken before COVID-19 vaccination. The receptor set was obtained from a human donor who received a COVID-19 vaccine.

The CDR3 protein is CASSKRGGQGRSNTGELFF. The DNA of the CDR3 is TGTGCCAGCAGCAAAAGGGGGGGTCAGGGGAGGTCGAACACCGGGGAGCTGTTTTTT. The V gene is TRBV21-1, the J gene TRBJ2-2; no DNA check was done on the table's D call, TRBD2. TRBV21-1 has pseudogene status. This CDR3 comprises 19 residues.

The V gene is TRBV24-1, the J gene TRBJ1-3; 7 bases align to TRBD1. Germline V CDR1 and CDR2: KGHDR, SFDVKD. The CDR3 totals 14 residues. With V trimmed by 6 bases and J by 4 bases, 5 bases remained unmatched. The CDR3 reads CATSTGAAGNTIYF. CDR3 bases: TGTGCCACCAGTACAGGGGCTGCAGGAAACACCATATATTTT.

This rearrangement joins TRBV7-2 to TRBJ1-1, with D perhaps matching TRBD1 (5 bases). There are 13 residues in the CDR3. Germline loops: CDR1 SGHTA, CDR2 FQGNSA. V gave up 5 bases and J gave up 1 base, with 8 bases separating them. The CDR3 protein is CASSPGPNTEAFF. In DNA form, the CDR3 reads TGTGCCAGCAGCCCGGGACCGAACACTGAAGCTTTCTTT.

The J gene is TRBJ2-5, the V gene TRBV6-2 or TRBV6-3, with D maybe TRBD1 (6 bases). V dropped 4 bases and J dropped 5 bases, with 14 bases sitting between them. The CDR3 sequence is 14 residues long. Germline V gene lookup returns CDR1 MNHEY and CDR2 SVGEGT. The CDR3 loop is CASSFTGQGETQYF. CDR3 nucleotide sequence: TGTGCCAGCAGTTTCACAGGCCAGGGGGAGACCCAGTACTTC.

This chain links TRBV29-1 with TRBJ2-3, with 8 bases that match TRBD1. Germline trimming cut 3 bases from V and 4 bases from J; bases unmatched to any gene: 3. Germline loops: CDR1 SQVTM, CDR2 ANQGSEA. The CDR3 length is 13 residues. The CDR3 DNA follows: TGCAGCGTTGACGGACAGGGTGCAGATACGCAGTATTTT. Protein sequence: CSVDGQGADTQYF.

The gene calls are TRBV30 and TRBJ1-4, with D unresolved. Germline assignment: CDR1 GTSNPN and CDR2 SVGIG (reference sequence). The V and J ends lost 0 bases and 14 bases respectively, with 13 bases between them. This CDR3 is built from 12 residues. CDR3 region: CAWSVGGRALFF. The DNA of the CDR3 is TGTGCCTGGAGTGTAGGTGGTAGGGCCCTGTTTTTT.

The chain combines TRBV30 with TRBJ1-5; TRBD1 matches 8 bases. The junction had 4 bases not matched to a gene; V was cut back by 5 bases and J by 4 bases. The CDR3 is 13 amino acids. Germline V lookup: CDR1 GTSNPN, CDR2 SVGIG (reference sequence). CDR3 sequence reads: CAWDTGGNQPQHF. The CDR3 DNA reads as TGTGCCTGGGACACAGGGGGGAATCAGCCCCAGCATTTT.

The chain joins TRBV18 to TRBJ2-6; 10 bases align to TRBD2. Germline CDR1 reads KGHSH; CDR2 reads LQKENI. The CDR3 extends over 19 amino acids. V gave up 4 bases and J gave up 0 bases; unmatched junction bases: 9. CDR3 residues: CASSRGLADALSGANVLTF. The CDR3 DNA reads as TGTGCCAGCTCACGTGGACTAGCGGACGCCCTCTCTGGGGCCAACGTCCTGACTTTC.

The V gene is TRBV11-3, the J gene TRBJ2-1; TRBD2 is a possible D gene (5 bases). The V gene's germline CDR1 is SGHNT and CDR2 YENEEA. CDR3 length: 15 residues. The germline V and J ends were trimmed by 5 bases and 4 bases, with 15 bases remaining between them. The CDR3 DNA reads TGTGCCAGCAGCCGCCCAGGCCCGGGGTACAATGAGCAGTTCTTC. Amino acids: CASSRPGPGYNEQFF.

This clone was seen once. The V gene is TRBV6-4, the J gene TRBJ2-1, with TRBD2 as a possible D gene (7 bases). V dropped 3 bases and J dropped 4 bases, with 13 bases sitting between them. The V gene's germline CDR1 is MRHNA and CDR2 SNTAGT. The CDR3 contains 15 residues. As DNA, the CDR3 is TGTGCCAGCAGTGAGAACGCGGGGGCGTACAATGAGCAGTTCTTC. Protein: CASSENAGAYNEQFF.

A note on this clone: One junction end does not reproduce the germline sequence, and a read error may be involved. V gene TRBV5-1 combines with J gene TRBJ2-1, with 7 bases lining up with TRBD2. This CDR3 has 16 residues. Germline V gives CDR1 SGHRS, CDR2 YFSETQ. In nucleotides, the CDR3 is TGCGCCAGCAGCTACGTAGCGGGTGCCTCCGACAATGAGCAGTTCTTC. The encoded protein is CASSYVAGASDNEQFF.

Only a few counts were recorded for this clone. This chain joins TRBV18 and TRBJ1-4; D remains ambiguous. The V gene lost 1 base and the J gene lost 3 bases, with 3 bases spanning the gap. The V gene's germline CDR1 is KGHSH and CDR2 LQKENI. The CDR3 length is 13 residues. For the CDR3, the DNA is TGTGCCAGCTCACCACTGGCTAATGAAAAACTGTTTTTT. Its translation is CASSPLANEKLFF.

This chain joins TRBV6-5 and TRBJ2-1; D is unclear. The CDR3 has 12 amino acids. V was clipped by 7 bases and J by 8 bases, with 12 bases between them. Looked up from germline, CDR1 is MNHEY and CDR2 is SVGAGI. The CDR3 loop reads CASNRDGHEQFF. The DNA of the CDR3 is TGTGCCAGCAATAGGGATGGCCATGAGCAGTTCTTC.

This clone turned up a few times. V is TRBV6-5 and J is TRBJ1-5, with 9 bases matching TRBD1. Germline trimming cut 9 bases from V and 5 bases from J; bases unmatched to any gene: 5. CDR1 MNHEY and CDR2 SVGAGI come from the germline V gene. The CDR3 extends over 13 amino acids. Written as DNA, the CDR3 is TGTGCCAGACTACAGGGGGCGTATCAGCCCCAGCATTTT. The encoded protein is CARLQGAYQPQHF.

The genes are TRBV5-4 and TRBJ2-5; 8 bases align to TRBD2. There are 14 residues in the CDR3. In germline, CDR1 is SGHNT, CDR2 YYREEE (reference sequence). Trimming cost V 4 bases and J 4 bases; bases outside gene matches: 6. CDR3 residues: CASSPGGWSETQYF. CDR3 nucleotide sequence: TGTGCCAGCAGCCCGGGGGGGTGGTCAGAGACCCAGTACTTC.

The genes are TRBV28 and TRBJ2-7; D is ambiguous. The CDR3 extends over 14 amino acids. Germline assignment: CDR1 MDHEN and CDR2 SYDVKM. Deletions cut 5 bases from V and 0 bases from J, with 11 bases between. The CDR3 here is CASSVGRVSYEQYV. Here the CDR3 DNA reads TGTGCCAGCAGTGTAGGACGGGTCTCCTACGAGCAGTACGTC.

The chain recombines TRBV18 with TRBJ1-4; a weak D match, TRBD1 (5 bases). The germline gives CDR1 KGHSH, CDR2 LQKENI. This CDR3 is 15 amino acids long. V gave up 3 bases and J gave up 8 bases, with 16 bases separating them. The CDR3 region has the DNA TGTGCCAGCTCACCCACCGGAGGGGCCGGAGAAAAACTGTTTTTT. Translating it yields CASSPTGGAGEKLFF.

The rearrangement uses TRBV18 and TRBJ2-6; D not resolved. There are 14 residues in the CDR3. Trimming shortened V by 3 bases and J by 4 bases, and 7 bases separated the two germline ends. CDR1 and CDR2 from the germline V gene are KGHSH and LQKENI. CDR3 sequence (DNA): TGTGCCAGCTCACCTTCGATGGGGGCCAACGTCCTGACTTTC. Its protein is CASSPSMGANVLTF.

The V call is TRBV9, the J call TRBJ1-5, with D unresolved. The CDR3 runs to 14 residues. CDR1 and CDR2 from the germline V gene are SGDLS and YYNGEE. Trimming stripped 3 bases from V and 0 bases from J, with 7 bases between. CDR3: CASSDSPSNQPQHF. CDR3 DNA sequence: TGTGCCAGCAGCGACAGCCCTAGCAATCAGCCCCAGCATTTT.

Here the CDR3 DNA reads TGTGCCAGCAGTTCAGAGGACAGGGGGCGCGACACCGGGGAGCTGTTTTTT. Protein sequence: CASSSEDRGRDTGELFF. The J gene is TRBJ2-2, the V gene TRBV28, with 11 bases matching TRBD1. The CDR3 runs 17 residues. The V gene end was trimmed by 4 bases and the J gene end by 3 bases; junction bases not matched to a gene: 7. Germline V gene lookup returns CDR1 MDHEN and CDR2 SYDVKM.

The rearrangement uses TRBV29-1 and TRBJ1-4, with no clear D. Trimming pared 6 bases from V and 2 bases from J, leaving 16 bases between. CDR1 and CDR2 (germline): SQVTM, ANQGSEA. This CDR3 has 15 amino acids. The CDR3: CSVGPEGVTNEKLFF. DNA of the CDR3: TGCAGCGTCGGACCCGAGGGAGTCACTAATGAAAAACTGTTTTTT.

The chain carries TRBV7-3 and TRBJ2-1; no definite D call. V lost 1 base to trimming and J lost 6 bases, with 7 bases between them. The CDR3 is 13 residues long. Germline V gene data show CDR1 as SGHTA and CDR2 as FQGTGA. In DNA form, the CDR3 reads TGTGCCAGCAGCTTAATGATGGGCAATGAGCAGTTCTTC. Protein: CASSLMMGNEQFF.

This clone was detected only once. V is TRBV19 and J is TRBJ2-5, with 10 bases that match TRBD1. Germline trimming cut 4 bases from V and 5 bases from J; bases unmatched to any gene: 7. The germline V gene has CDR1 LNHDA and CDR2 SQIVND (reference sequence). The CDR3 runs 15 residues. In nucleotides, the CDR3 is TGTGCCAGTAGTACGCCCGGGACAGGGGAGGAGACCCAGTACTTC. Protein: CASSTPGTGEETQYF.